The rows below give T cell receptor beta chains drawn from one sample of a study of response to subunit inactivated influenza vaccine. TCRdb reprocessed the RT-PCR reads with MiXCR, giving one entry per CDR3 protein. The table includes over 750,000 distinct CDR3 sequences, less than 25% detected once. The sequences come from PBMCs from blood, collected about 5 days after vaccination. The origin of the receptors is a man aged 45 to 65 who received an inactivated influenza vaccine. Each CDR3 is given with its conserved first and last residue. The D gene is left open where the match is weak. Some rows mark clone size as missing; the rest say once, few, many or name a class of expanded clone.

D: .; J: TRBJ1-5; V: TRBV10-3; size: many; DNA: TGTGCCATCAGTGAGTCCCGCGGGGTAGGAAATCAGCCCCAGCATTTT; CDR3: CAISESRGVGNQPQHF
D: .; J: TRBJ2-2; V: TRBV7-8; size: .; DNA: TGTGCCAGCAGCTTAGGGGCAGGGAGGTCCGGGGAGCTGTTTTTT; CDR3: CASSLGAGRSGELFF
D: TRBD1; J: TRBJ2-2; V: TRBV5-1; size: .; DNA: TGCGCCAGCAGCCCATGGGGGACAGTCAACACCGGGGAGCTGTTTTTT; CDR3: CASSPWGTVNTGELFF
D: TRBD2; J: TRBJ2-3; V: TRBV9; size: few; DNA: TGTGCCAGCAGCGTAACTAGCGGGGTGACAGATACGCAGTATTTT; CDR3: CASSVTSGVTDTQYF
D: .; J: TRBJ2-1; V: TRBV20-1; size: .; DNA: TGCAGCGCTCGAGGGGGGGCCTTTAGTATCAATGAGCAGTTCTTC; CDR3: CSARGGAFSINEQFF
D: TRBD1; J: TRBJ1-1; V: TRBV12-3/TRBV12-4; size: few; DNA: TGTGCCAGCAAATCGGACAGGGTGGCTTTCTTT; CDR3: CASKSDRVAFF
D: .; J: TRBJ1-1; V: TRBV28; size: .; DNA: TGTGCCAGCAGTTTAGTCCCAGGTGAAGCTTTCTTT; CDR3: CASSLVPGEAFF
D: .; J: TRBJ2-3; V: TRBV11-2; size: .; DNA: TGTGCCAGCAGCGCAGGGTACGTGACGCAGTATTTT; CDR3: CASSAGYVTQYF
D: .; J: TRBJ2-4; V: TRBV20-1; size: many; DNA: TGCAGTTCAAGACAGGGAGGGGACATTCAGTACTTC; CDR3: CSSRQGGDIQYF
D: .; J: TRBJ2-6; V: TRBV11-1; size: .; DNA: TGTGCCATCGGCCCCCGGCGGCTTAGGGTTTCTGGGGCCAACGTCCTGACTTTC; CDR3: CAIGPRRLRVSGANVLTF
D: .; J: TRBJ2-5; V: TRBV4-3; size: few; DNA: TGCGCCAGCAGCCAAGAATTGGCGCGGGGAAAGACCCAGTACTTC; CDR3: CASSQELARGKTQYF
D: .; J: TRBJ2-3; V: TRBV20-1; size: .; DNA: TGCAGTCAAGGGAAGCCTTCCACAGATACGCAGTATTTT; CDR3: CSQGKPSTDTQYF
D: .; J: TRBJ2-7; V: TRBV6-2/TRBV6-3; size: few; DNA: TGTGCCAGCAGGGGGACGGCTGATAGCTCCTACGAGCAGTACTTC; CDR3: CASRGTADSSYEQYF
D: TRBD1; J: TRBJ1-2; V: TRBV5-1; size: many; DNA: TGCGCCAGCAGCCCGGACAGGCCAGCTAACTATGGCTACACCTTC; CDR3: CASSPDRPANYGYTF